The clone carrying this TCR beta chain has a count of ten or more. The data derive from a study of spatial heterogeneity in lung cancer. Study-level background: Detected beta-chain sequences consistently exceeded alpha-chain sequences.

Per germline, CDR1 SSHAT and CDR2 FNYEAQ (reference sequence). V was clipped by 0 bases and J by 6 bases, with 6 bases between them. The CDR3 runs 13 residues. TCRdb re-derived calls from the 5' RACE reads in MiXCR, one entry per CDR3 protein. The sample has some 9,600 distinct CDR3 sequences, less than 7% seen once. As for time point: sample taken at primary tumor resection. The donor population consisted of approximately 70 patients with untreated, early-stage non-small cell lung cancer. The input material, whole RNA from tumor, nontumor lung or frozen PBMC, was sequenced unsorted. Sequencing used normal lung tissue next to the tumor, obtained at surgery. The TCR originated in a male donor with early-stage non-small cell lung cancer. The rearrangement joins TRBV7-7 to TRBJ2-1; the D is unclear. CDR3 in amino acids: CASSLAEANEQFF. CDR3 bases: TGTGCCAGCAGCTTAGCGGAAGCCAATGAGCAGTTCTTC.